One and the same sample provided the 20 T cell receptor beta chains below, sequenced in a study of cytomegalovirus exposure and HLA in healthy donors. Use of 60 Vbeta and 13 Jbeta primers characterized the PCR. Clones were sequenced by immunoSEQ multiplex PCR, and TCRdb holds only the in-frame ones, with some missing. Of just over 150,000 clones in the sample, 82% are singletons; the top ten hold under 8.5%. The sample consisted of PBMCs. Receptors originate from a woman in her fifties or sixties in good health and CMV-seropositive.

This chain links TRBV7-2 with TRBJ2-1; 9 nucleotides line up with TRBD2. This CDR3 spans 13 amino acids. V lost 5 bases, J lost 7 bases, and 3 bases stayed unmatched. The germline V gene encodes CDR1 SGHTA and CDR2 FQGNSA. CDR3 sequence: CASSAGGSNEQFF. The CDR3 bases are TGTGCCAGCAGCGCGGGGGGGTCTAATGAGCAGTTCTTC.

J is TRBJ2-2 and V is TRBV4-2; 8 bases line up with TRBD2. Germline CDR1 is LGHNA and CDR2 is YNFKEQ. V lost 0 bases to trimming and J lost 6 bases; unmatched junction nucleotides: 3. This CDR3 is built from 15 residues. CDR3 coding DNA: TGTGCCAGCAGCCAAGAAGAGGGACTAGCCGGGGAGCTGTTTTTT. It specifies CASSQEEGLAGELFF.

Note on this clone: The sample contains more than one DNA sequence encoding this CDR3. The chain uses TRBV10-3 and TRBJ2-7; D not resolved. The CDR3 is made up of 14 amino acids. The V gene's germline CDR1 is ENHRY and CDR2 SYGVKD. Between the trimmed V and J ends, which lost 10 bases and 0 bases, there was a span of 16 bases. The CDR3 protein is CATSLLLSSYEQYF. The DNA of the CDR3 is TGTGCCACCTCACTACTACTAAGCTCCTACGAGCAGTACTTC.

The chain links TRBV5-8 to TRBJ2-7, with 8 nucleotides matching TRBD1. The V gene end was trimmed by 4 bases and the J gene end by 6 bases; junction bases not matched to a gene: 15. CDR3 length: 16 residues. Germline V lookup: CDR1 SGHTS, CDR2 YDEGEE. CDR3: CASSGRRQGLLGEQYF. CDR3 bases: TGTGCCAGCAGCGGGAGGAGACAGGGGTTATTAGGCGAGCAGTACTTC.

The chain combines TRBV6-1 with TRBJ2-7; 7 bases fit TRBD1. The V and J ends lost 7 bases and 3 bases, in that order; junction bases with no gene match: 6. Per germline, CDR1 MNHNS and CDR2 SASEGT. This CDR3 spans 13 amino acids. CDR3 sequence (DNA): TGTGCCAGCAAGACGGGACAGAACTACGAGCAGTACTTC. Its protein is CASKTGQNYEQYF.

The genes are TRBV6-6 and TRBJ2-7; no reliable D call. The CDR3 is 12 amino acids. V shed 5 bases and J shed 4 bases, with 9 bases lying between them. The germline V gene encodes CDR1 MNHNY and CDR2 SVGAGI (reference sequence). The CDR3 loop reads CASSRETYEQYF. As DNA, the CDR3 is TGTGCCAGCAGTCGAGAGACTTACGAGCAGTACTTC.

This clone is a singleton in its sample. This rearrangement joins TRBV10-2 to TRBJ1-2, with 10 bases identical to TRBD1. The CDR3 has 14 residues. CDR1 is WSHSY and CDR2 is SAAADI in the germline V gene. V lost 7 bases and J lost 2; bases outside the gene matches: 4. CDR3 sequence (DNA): TGCGCCAGCAAAGACAGGGGGCTCAACTATGGCTACACCTTC. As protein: CASKDRGLNYGYTF.

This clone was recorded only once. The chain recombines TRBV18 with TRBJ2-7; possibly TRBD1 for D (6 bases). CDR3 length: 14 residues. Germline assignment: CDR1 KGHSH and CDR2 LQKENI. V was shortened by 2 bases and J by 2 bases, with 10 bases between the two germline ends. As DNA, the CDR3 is TGTGCCAGCTCACCAGACAGGAGTACCTACGAGCAGTACTTC. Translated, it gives CASSPDRSTYEQYF.

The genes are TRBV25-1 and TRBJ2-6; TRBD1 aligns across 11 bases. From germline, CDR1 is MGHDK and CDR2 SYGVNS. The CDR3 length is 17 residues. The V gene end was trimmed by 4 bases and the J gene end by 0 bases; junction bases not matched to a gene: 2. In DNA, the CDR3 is TGTGCCAGCAGTGGGACAGGGGGCCTCTCTGGGGCCAACGTCCTGACTTTC. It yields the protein CASSGTGGLSGANVLTF. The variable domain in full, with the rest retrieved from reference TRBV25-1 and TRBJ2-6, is EADIYQTPRYLVIGTGKKITLECSQTMGHDKMYWYQQDPGMELHLIHYSYGVNSTEKGDLSSESTVSRIRTEHFPLTLESARPSHTSQYLCASSGTGGLSGANVLTFGAGSRLTVL.

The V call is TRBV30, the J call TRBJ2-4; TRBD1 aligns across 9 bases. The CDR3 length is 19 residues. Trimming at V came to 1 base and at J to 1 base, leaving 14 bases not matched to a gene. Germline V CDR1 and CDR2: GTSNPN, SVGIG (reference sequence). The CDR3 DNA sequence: TGTGCCTGGAGTGCCAGGACAGGGGACCCGGCGGGGGCCAAAAACATTCAGTACTTC. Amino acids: CAWSARTGDPAGAKNIQYF.

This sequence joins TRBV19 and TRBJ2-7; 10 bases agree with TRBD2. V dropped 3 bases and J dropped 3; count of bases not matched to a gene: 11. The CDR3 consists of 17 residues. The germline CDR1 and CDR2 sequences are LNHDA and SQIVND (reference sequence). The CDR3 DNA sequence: TGTGCCAGTAGTATGGGACTAGCGACCGGGGGCTTCTACGAGCAGTACTTC. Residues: CASSMGLATGGFYEQYF.

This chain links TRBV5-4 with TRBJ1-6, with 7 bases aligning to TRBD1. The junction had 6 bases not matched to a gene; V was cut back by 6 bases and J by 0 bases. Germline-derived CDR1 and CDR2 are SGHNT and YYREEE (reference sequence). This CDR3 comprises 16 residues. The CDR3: CASKDRRSSYNSPLHF. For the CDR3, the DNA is TGTGCCAGCAAGGACAGGAGGAGCTCCTATAATTCACCCCTCCACTTT.

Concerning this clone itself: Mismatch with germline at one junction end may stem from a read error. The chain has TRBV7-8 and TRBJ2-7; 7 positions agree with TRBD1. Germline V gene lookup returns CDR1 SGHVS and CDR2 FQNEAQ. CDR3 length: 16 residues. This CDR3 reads CASSPVGTANSYEQHF. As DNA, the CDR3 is TGTGCCAGCAGCCCTGTCGGGACAGCGAACTCCTACGAGCAGCACTTC.

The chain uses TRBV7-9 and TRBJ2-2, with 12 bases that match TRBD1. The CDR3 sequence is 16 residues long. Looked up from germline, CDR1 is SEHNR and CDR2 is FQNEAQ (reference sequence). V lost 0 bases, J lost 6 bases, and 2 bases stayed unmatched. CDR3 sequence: CASSLAGTGGSGELFF. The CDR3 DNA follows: TGTGCCAGCAGCTTAGCCGGGACAGGGGGCTCCGGGGAGCTGTTTTTT.

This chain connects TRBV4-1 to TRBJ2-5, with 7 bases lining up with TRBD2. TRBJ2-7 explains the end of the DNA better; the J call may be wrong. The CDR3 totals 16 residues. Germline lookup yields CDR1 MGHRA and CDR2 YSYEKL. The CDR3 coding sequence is TGCGCCAGCAGCCCAAGGGAGGGCGGGGCGATCTACGAGCAGTACTTC. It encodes CASSPREGGAIYEQYF.

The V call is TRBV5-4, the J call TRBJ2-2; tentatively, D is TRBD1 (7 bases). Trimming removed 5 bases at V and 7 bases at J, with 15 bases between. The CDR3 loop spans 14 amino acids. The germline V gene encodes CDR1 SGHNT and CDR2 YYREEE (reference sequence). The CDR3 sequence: CASRDREVSGELFF. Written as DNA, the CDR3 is TGTGCCAGCAGAGACAGGGAGGTCAGCGGGGAGCTGTTTTTT.

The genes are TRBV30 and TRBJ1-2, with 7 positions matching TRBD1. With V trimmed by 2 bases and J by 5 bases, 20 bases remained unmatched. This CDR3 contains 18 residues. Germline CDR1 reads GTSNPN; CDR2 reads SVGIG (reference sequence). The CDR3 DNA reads TGTGCCTGGAGTCCACCGGACGAGGTGGGACAGTACCTATATGGCTACACCTTC. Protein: CAWSPPDEVGQYLYGYTF.

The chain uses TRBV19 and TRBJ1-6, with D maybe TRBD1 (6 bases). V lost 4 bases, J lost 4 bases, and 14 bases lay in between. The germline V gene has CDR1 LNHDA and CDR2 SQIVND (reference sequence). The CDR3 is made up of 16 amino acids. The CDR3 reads CASSKGVGKYNSPLHF. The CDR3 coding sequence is TGTGCCAGTAGTAAGGGGGTTGGGAAGTATAATTCACCCCTCCACTTT.

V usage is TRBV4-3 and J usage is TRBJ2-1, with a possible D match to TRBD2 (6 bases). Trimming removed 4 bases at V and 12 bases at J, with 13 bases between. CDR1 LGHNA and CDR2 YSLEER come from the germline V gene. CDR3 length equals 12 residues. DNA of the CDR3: TGCGCCAGCAGCCCCTCCCCGACTAGGCAGTTCTTC. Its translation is CASSPSPTRQFF.

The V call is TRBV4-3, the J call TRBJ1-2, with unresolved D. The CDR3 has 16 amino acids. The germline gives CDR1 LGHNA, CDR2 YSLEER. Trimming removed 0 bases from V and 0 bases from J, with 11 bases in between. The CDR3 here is CASSQDLPIANYGYTF. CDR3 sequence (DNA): TGCGCCAGCAGCCAAGATCTTCCTATAGCTAACTATGGCTACACCTTC.